One sample yielded the 19 T cell receptor beta chains listed below, sequenced in a study of cytomegalovirus exposure and HLA in healthy donors. PCR primers comprised 60 Vbeta and 13 Jbeta primers. Using immunoSEQ multiplex PCR, the repertoire was profiled, and TCRdb retains in-frame clones only, with some absent. The sample carries roughly 150,000 clones, roughly 79% recorded once. The sequenced sample was PBMCs. These receptor sequences come from a young man in good health and CMV-seronegative.

The chain couples TRBV5-6 to TRBJ2-1, with TRBD1 matching 8 bases. The CDR3 spans 14 residues. CDR1 and CDR2 (germline): SGHDT, YYEEEE. Trimming at V came to 5 bases and at J to 7 bases, leaving 8 bases not matched to a gene. This CDR3 reads CASRPRTGYNEQFF. The CDR3 DNA sequence: TGTGCCAGCAGGCCCCGGACAGGGTATAATGAGCAGTTCTTC.

The chain has TRBV29-1 and TRBJ1-2; D call uncertain. CDR3 length: 13 residues. Germline-derived CDR1 and CDR2 are SQVTM and ANQGSEA. Between the trimmed V and J ends, which lost 7 bases and 2 bases, there was a span of 14 bases. In DNA, the CDR3 is TGCAGCGGATCAGAAGATCCAAACTATGGCTACACCTTC. Protein: CSGSEDPNYGYTF.

This clone has a single count. The gene calls are TRBV7-2 and TRBJ2-3; a weak D match, TRBD1 (6 bases). There are 14 residues in the CDR3. The V and J ends lost 0 bases and 3 bases respectively, with 7 bases between them. Germline values: CDR1 SGHTA, CDR2 FQGNSA. The CDR3 here is CASSLAGATDTQYF. As DNA, the CDR3 is TGTGCCAGCAGCTTAGCGGGGGCGACAGATACGCAGTATTTT.

This clone has a handful of counts. This chain links TRBV5-5 with TRBJ2-7; TRBD2 might be the D (5 bases). V shed 4 bases and J shed 5 bases, with 22 bases lying between them. CDR1 SGHKS and CDR2 YYEKEE come from the germline V gene (reference sequence). The CDR3 has 16 residues. CDR3 residues: CASSPDVAGRRHEQYF. The CDR3 nucleotides read TGTGCCAGCAGCCCCGATGTGGCGGGTCGTCGCCACGAGCAGTACTTC. The complete variable domain, with remaining parts taken from reference TRBV5-5 and TRBJ2-7, reads DAGVTQSPTHLIKTRGQQVTLRCSPISGHKSVSWYQQVLGQGPQFIFQYYEKEERGRGNFPDRFSARQFPNYSSELNVNALLLGDSALYLCASSPDVAGRRHEQYFGPGTRLTVT.

This clone was seen once. The V and J genes are TRBV7-2 and TRBJ2-7, with D possibly being TRBD2 (5 bases). Looked up from germline, CDR1 is SGHTA and CDR2 is FQGNSA. V shed 1 base and J shed 5 bases, with 12 bases lying between them. This CDR3 is 14 amino acids long. This CDR3 is CASSLEGSAHEQYF. The CDR3 bases are TGTGCCAGCAGCTTAGAGGGTAGCGCCCACGAGCAGTACTTC.

This sequence joins TRBV21-1 and TRBJ2-7; the table's D gene call, TRBD1, was not cross checked with the DNA. TRBV21-1 corresponds to a pseudogene. This CDR3 is 15 amino acids long. The CDR3 loop reads CANPDRAVLSYEQYF. The CDR3 nucleotides are TGTGCCAACCCGGACAGGGCTGTCCTATCCTACGAGCAGTACTTC.

This clone was seen a single time. The chain uses TRBV10-1 and TRBJ2-1, with D possibly TRBD1 on 5 matching bases. The ends were cut back, 8 bases at V and 7 bases at J, with 15 bases in the middle. The CDR3 covers 13 residues. CDR1 and CDR2 (germline): WNHNN, SYGVQD (reference sequence). CDR3 residues: CASSASSGNEQFF. The CDR3 nucleotides read TGCGCCAGCTCTGCTTCCTCAGGGAATGAGCAGTTCTTC.

The chain combines TRBV7-9 with TRBJ2-7, with D maybe TRBD1 (6 bases). The CDR3 consists of 13 residues. V dropped 2 bases and J dropped 4 bases, with 9 bases sitting between them. Germline loops: CDR1 SEHNR, CDR2 FQNEAQ (reference sequence). CDR3 loop: CASSLLGAYEQYF. The CDR3 DNA follows: TGTGCCAGCAGCTTATTGGGGGCTTACGAGCAGTACTTC. Combining the CDR3 with reference TRBV7-9 and TRBJ2-7 gives the whole variable domain DTGVSQNPRHKITKRGQNVTFRCDPISEHNRLYWYRQTLGQGPEFLTYFQNEAQLEKSRLLSDRFSAERPKGSFSTLEIQRTEQGDSAMYLCASSLLGAYEQYFGPGTRLTVT.

This chain connects TRBV28 to TRBJ2-5; D is ambiguous. The J call is uncertain, as TRBJ2-7 better fits the DNA end. The germline V gene encodes CDR1 MDHEN and CDR2 SYDVKM. There are 10 residues in the CDR3. The CDR3 is CASGNYEQYF. Here the CDR3 DNA reads TGTGCCAGCGGCAACTACGAGCAGTACTTC.

The chain is built from TRBV7-2 and TRBJ2-2, with D hard to call. Trimming removed 5 bases from V and 5 bases from J, with 9 bases in between. This CDR3 is built from 13 residues. CDR1 and CDR2 (germline): SGHTA, FQGNSA. CDR3 loop: CASSPGFTGELFF. In DNA, the CDR3 is TGTGCCAGCAGCCCGGGTTTTACCGGGGAGCTGTTTTTT.

The chain is built from TRBV14 and TRBJ2-1; TRBD2 aligns across 14 bases. Germline V gene data show CDR1 as SGHDN and CDR2 as FVKESK. Trimming at V came to 4 bases and at J to 5 bases, leaving 10 bases not matched to a gene. The CDR3 consists of 18 residues. CDR3 region: CASSPQKRTSGRNNEQFF. Here the CDR3 DNA reads TGTGCCAGCAGCCCGCAAAAGAGGACTAGCGGGAGGAACAATGAGCAGTTCTTC.

The rearrangement links TRBV1 to TRBJ2-1; TRBD1, as called in the table, went unchecked against the DNA. TRBV1 constitutes a pseudogene. The CDR3 loop spans 17 amino acids. The CDR3 is CTSSQEGSFGQHNEQFF. The CDR3 DNA sequence: TGCACCAGCAGCCAAGAAGGAAGTTTCGGACAGCACAATGAGCAGTTCTTC.

This clone was counted between two and nine times. This chain connects TRBV9 to TRBJ2-6, with 9 bases matching TRBD1. The CDR3 sequence is 18 residues long. From germline, CDR1 is SGDLS and CDR2 YYNGEE. Trimming removed 3 bases from V and 0 bases from J; junction bases left unmatched: 7. CDR3 coding DNA: TGTGCCAGCAGCGCACGACAGGGGGAACACTCTGGGGCCAACGTCCTGACTTTC. Amino acid sequence: CASSARQGEHSGANVLTF. Full variable domain (remainder filled in from reference TRBV9 and TRBJ2-6): DSGVTQTPKHLITATGQRVTLRCSPRSGDLSVYWYQQSLDQGLQFLIQYYNGEERAKGNILERFSAQQFPDLHSELNLSSLELGDSALYFCASSARQGEHSGANVLTFGAGSRLTVL.

This sequence joins TRBV7-9 and TRBJ2-7; D is perhaps TRBD1 (6 bases). The CDR3 has 14 amino acids. CDR1 and CDR2 (germline): SEHNR, FQNEAQ (reference sequence). V dropped 3 bases and J dropped 2 bases, with 11 bases sitting between them. The CDR3 spells CASSFRHRAYEQYF. The CDR3 DNA follows: TGTGCCAGCAGCTTTCGGCACAGGGCCTACGAGCAGTACTTC.

The rearrangement joins TRBV11-2 to TRBJ2-7; D is unresolved. The V gene's germline CDR1 is SGHAT and CDR2 FQNNGV. This CDR3 is 15 amino acids long. The V end was cut by 5 bases, the J end by 3 bases, with 17 bases between. CDR3 nucleotide sequence: TGTGCCAGCAGCCTCATGTCAAGCCCGAACTACGAGCAGTACTTC. It translates to CASSLMSSPNYEQYF.

The CDR3 region has the DNA TGTGCCTGGGCAGGGGGCGGCTATGGCTACACCTTC. Its protein product is CAWAGGGYGYTF. This sequence joins TRBV30 and TRBJ1-2; 8 positions agree with TRBD1. The CDR3 has 12 residues. J lost 4 bases, V lost 5 bases, and 3 bases had no gene match. CDR1 and CDR2 (germline): GTSNPN, SVGIG (reference sequence). The variable domain in full, completed from reference TRBV30 and TRBJ1-2, reads SQTIHQWPATLVQPVGSPLSLECTVEGTSNPNLYWYRQAAGRGLQLLFYSVGIGQISSEVPQNLSASRPQDRQFILSSKKLLLSDSGFYLCAWAGGGYGYTFGSGTRLTVV.

The chain recombines TRBV6-4 with TRBJ2-2; tentatively, D is TRBD1 (6 bases). In germline, CDR1 is MRHNA, CDR2 SNTAGT. The V end was cut by 4 bases, the J end by 5 bases, with 14 bases between. The CDR3 sequence is 15 residues long. The chain's CDR3 is CASSASTGMTGELFF. In DNA, the CDR3 is TGTGCCAGCAGTGCCTCTACAGGGATGACCGGGGAGCTGTTTTTT.

This chain joins TRBV30 and TRBJ1-6; D ambiguous. From germline, CDR1 is GTSNPN and CDR2 SVGIG (reference sequence). The germline V and J ends were trimmed by 8 bases and 0 bases, with 11 bases remaining between them. The CDR3 is made up of 14 amino acids. The CDR3 sequence: CAVTGSSYNSPLHF. CDR3 nucleotides: TGTGCCGTAACGGGGAGCTCCTATAATTCACCCCTCCACTTT.

Concerning this clone: Sequence at one end of the junction differs from germline and may be a read error. The rearrangement joins TRBV5-1 to TRBJ2-6; TRBD2 is a possible D gene (6 bases). Germline V lookup: CDR1 SGHRS, CDR2 YFSETQ. CDR3 length equals 16 residues. CDR3 sequence reads: CASSLSGDGGANALTF. The CDR3 DNA sequence: TGCGCCAGCAGCTTGTCGGGGGATGGTGGGGCCAACGCCCTGACTTTC.